This is a list of T cell receptor beta chains from one sample in a study of T cell responses to AZD1222 COVID-19 vaccine. Using immunoSEQ multiplex PCR, the repertoire was profiled, and TCRdb retains in-frame clones only, with some absent. The data hold roughly 200,000 clones, with around nine tenths observed a single time. This sample comprised peripheral blood, obtained on day 0 of AZD1222 vaccination. The receptors originated from an adult in good health. CDR3s include the opening cysteine and the closing phenylalanine or tryptophan. The D gene is left open where the match is weak. Rows may omit the clone size; those that give it use once, few, many or a size class.

V gene: TRBV10-2; J gene: TRBJ1-1; D gene: TRBD1; clone size: .; CDR3 DNA: TGCGCCAGCAGCGGACAGGGGATAAACACTGAAGCTTTCTTT; CDR3 protein: CASSGQGINTEAFF
V gene: TRBV2; J gene: TRBJ2-7; D gene: TRBD1; clone size: .; CDR3 DNA: TGTGCCACCCTGTCCGGGACAGGACCCTACGAGCAGTACTTC; CDR3 protein: CATLSGTGPYEQYF
V gene: TRBV5-1; J gene: TRBJ2-7; D gene: TRBD1; clone size: .; CDR3 DNA: TGCGCCAGCAGCTTGGGACAGGGAACAATTCATACCTACGAGCAGTACTTC; CDR3 protein: CASSLGQGTIHTYEQYF
V gene: TRBV30; J gene: TRBJ1-3; D gene: TRBD1; clone size: .; CDR3 DNA: TGTGCCTGGAGGGATACAGGGGCCCCTGGAAACACCATATATTTT; CDR3 protein: CAWRDTGAPGNTIYF
V gene: TRBV14; J gene: TRBJ1-6; D gene: .; clone size: once; CDR3 DNA: TGTGCCAGCAGCCAACCGAATTCACCCCTCCACTTT; CDR3 protein: CASSQPNSPLHF
V gene: TRBV2; J gene: TRBJ1-5; D gene: .; clone size: .; CDR3 DNA: TGTGCCAGCAGTGAGTCTTATAGCAATCAGCCCCAGCATTTT; CDR3 protein: CASSESYSNQPQHF
V gene: TRBV5-4; J gene: TRBJ1-2; D gene: .; clone size: .; CDR3 DNA: TGTGCCAGCAACGAGGGGGGCGGAGGGTTATATGGCTACACCTTC; CDR3 protein: CASNEGGGGLYGYTF
V gene: TRBV18; J gene: TRBJ2-7; D gene: TRBD1; clone size: .; CDR3 DNA: TGTGCCAGCTCACCCGGGACAGTGGGGTTCGGGGAGCAGTACTTC; CDR3 protein: CASSPGTVGFGEQYF
V gene: TRBV4-2; J gene: TRBJ2-7; D gene: TRBD2; clone size: few; CDR3 DNA: TGTGCCAGCAGCCTGACAGGGGGACTAGCGGGGGGCTACGAGCAGTACTTC; CDR3 protein: CASSLTGGLAGGYEQYF
V gene: TRBV7-3; J gene: TRBJ1-2; D gene: .; clone size: .; CDR3 DNA: TGTGCCAGCAGCCCAACCACGGGATCCAAGTCTGGCTACACCTTC; CDR3 protein: CASSPTTGSKSGYTF
V gene: TRBV4-2; J gene: TRBJ2-5; D gene: TRBD2; clone size: .; CDR3 DNA: TGTGCCAGCAGCCAAGCCCTATGGGGCGGCGGGGGGCCGGAGACCCAGTACTTC; CDR3 protein: CASSQALWGGGGPETQYF
V gene: TRBV7-7; J gene: TRBJ2-5; D gene: TRBD1; clone size: .; CDR3 DNA: TGTGCCAGCAGCCCCGGGACAGGGGGTAGGCAAGAGACCCAGTACTTC; CDR3 protein: CASSPGTGGRQETQYF
V gene: TRBV5-5; J gene: TRBJ2-2; D gene: .; clone size: .; CDR3 DNA: TGTGCCAGCAGCTTGGGTATGTTCGGGGAGTTCGCGAACACCGGGGAGCTGTTTTTT; CDR3 protein: CASSLGMFGEFANTGELFF
V gene: TRBV4-3; J gene: TRBJ1-4; D gene: .; clone size: .; CDR3 DNA: TGCGCCAGCAGCCAATCAGGGGCAACTAATGAAAAACTGTTTTTT; CDR3 protein: CASSQSGATNEKLFF
V gene: TRBV28; J gene: TRBJ1-2; D gene: .; clone size: .; CDR3 DNA: TGTGCCAGCAGTTTACTAACAGCCTTTGGCTACACCTTC; CDR3 protein: CASSLLTAFGYTF
V gene: TRBV28; J gene: TRBJ2-1; D gene: .; clone size: .; CDR3 DNA: TGTGCCAGCACCATCGTTCAGGGGTTGGAGGCTGTTGGGGATGAGCAGTTCTTC; CDR3 protein: CASTIVQGLEAVGDEQFF
V gene: TRBV5-6; J gene: TRBJ1-1; D gene: .; clone size: .; CDR3 DNA: TGTGCCAGCAGCTTTATCCAGAACGCTGAGGCTTTCTTT; CDR3 protein: CASSFIQNAEAFF
V gene: TRBV6-5; J gene: TRBJ1-2; D gene: TRBD1; clone size: .; CDR3 DNA: TGTGCCAGCAGTTTCTCAGGGGGCGCGGTTGGCTACACCTTC; CDR3 protein: CASSFSGGAVGYTF
V gene: TRBV27; J gene: TRBJ1-4; D gene: TRBD1; clone size: .; CDR3 DNA: TGTGCCAGCAGTTTAAGCCGACAGGGAGGCGAAAAACTGTTTTTT; CDR3 protein: CASSLSRQGGEKLFF
V gene: TRBV18; J gene: TRBJ2-3; D gene: TRBD1; clone size: .; CDR3 DNA: TGTGCCAGCTCACCCGGGACAGCCACAGATACGCAGTATTTT; CDR3 protein: CASSPGTATDTQYF
V gene: TRBV6-5; J gene: TRBJ1-6; D gene: .; clone size: once; CDR3 DNA: TGTGCCAGCCTCTGGGGGGATTCACCCCTCCACTTT; CDR3 protein: CASLWGDSPLHF
V gene: TRBV4-2; J gene: TRBJ2-5; D gene: TRBD2; clone size: .; CDR3 DNA: TGTGCCAGCAGCCAAGTTCGGGCTAGCGGAGAAGAGACCCAGTACTTC; CDR3 protein: CASSQVRASGEETQYF
V gene: TRBV7-3; J gene: TRBJ2-2; D gene: TRBD2; clone size: .; CDR3 DNA: TGTGCCAGCAGCTCTTTAGCGGGGACCGGGGAGCTGTTTTTT; CDR3 protein: CASSSLAGTGELFF
V gene: TRBV3-1/TRBV3-2; J gene: TRBJ1-4; D gene: TRBD1; clone size: .; CDR3 DNA: TGTGCCAGCAGCCAACCGGACAGGGAAGGTGAAAAACTGTTTTTT; CDR3 protein: CASSQPDREGEKLFF
V gene: TRBV6-5; J gene: TRBJ2-7; D gene: TRBD1; clone size: .; CDR3 DNA: TGTGCCAGCACCCGACAGGGGCCCACCTACGAGCAGTACTTC; CDR3 protein: CASTRQGPTYEQYF
V gene: TRBV4-1; J gene: TRBJ2-1; D gene: .; clone size: .; CDR3 DNA: TGCGCCAGCAGCCAAGGGGGCAGTAAAAACAATGAGCAGTTCTTC; CDR3 protein: CASSQGGSKNNEQFF
V gene: TRBV28; J gene: TRBJ2-7; D gene: TRBD2; clone size: .; CDR3 DNA: TGTGCCAGCAGTTTACCCGGGGGGGGAGTTGGACCCTACGAGCAGTACTTC; CDR3 protein: CASSLPGGGVGPYEQYF
V gene: TRBV6-5; J gene: TRBJ2-1; D gene: .; clone size: .; CDR3 DNA: TGTGCCAGCAGTTCCCGGGACGGGGGCAATGAGCAGTTCTTC; CDR3 protein: CASSSRDGGNEQFF
V gene: TRBV7-9; J gene: TRBJ1-5; D gene: .; clone size: .; CDR3 DNA: TGTGCCAGCAGCTCGCGGGGGGGTAACCAGCCCCAGCATTTT; CDR3 protein: CASSSRGGNQPQHF
V gene: TRBV6-2/TRBV6-3; J gene: TRBJ1-5; D gene: .; clone size: .; CDR3 DNA: TGTGCCAGCACTTACAGGGAAAATCAGCCCCAGCATTTT; CDR3 protein: CASTYRENQPQHF
V gene: TRBV19; J gene: TRBJ2-2; D gene: .; clone size: .; CDR3 DNA: TGTGCCAGTACCGTACGAGGGGCGCCGGTCGGGGAGCTGTTTTTT; CDR3 protein: CASTVRGAPVGELFF
V gene: TRBV7-9; J gene: TRBJ1-6; D gene: .; clone size: .; CDR3 DNA: TGTGCCAGCAGCTTAGACTGGAAGAGCAGGCGGTTT; CDR3 protein: CASSLDWKSRRF
V gene: TRBV5-6; J gene: TRBJ2-1; D gene: TRBD2; clone size: .; CDR3 DNA: TGTGCCAGCAGGGGAGGACTAGCCTCAAGCTCCTACAATGAGCAGTTCTTC; CDR3 protein: CASRGGLASSSYNEQFF
V gene: TRBV27; J gene: TRBJ1-2; D gene: TRBD1; clone size: .; CDR3 DNA: TGTGCCAGCAGGACAGGGAGGGACTATGGCTACACCTTC; CDR3 protein: CASRTGRDYGYTF
V gene: TRBV27; J gene: TRBJ1-2; D gene: .; clone size: .; CDR3 DNA: TGTGCCAGCAGTCCCTCCGGAATGGCTAACTATGGCTACACCTTC; CDR3 protein: CASSPSGMANYGYTF
V gene: TRBV19; J gene: TRBJ1-5; D gene: TRBD1; clone size: .; CDR3 DNA: TGTGCCAGTAGTACCCAAGAGGGGGCCCCTAATCAGCCCCAGCATTTT; CDR3 protein: CASSTQEGAPNQPQHF
V gene: TRBV9; J gene: TRBJ2-5; D gene: .; clone size: .; CDR3 DNA: TGTGCCAGCAGCATGGGTCTTTGGGAGACCCAGTACTTC; CDR3 protein: CASSMGLWETQYF
V gene: TRBV2; J gene: TRBJ2-3; D gene: TRBD2; clone size: .; CDR3 DNA: TGTGCCAGCAGTAGGACTAGCGGGGGGTTAGATACGCAGTATTTT; CDR3 protein: CASSRTSGGLDTQYF
V gene: TRBV6-4; J gene: TRBJ2-3; D gene: .; clone size: .; CDR3 DNA: TGTGCCAGCAGTGAGTCGGCAAGACAAGATACGCAGTATTTT; CDR3 protein: CASSESARQDTQYF
V gene: TRBV4-2; J gene: TRBJ2-1; D gene: TRBD2; clone size: .; CDR3 DNA: TGTGCCAGCAGCCAAGGGCTAGCGGGGGGAAGATACAATGAGCAGTTCTTC; CDR3 protein: CASSQGLAGGRYNEQFF
V gene: TRBV7-9; J gene: TRBJ2-3; D gene: TRBD2; clone size: .; CDR3 DNA: TGTGCCAGCAGACGGACTAGCGGGGGCCATTTCACAGATACGCAGTATTTT; CDR3 protein: CASRRTSGGHFTDTQYF
V gene: TRBV7-3; J gene: TRBJ2-1; D gene: .; clone size: .; CDR3 DNA: TGTGCCAGCAGCTTAACTCAAAATGAGCAGTTCTTC; CDR3 protein: CASSLTQNEQFF
V gene: TRBV3-1/TRBV3-2; J gene: TRBJ2-7; D gene: .; clone size: .; CDR3 DNA: TGTGCCAGCAGCCAAAATGGGAGAAACGAGCAGTACTTC; CDR3 protein: CASSQNGRNEQYF
V gene: TRBV9; J gene: TRBJ2-5; D gene: TRBD2; clone size: .; CDR3 DNA: TGTGCCAGCAGCCCCCTCGCGCGGGGGGGCCCCGAGACCCAGTACTTC; CDR3 protein: CASSPLARGGPETQYF
V gene: TRBV18; J gene: TRBJ1-5; D gene: .; clone size: .; CDR3 DNA: TGTGCCAGCTCACCAGGACCCTATAGCAATCAGCCCCAGCATTTT; CDR3 protein: CASSPGPYSNQPQHF
V gene: TRBV7-2; J gene: TRBJ1-3; D gene: .; clone size: .; CDR3 DNA: TGTGCCAGCAGCTTAGTTGCAGCCTCTGGAAACACCATATATTTT; CDR3 protein: CASSLVAASGNTIYF
V gene: TRBV12-5; J gene: TRBJ2-2; D gene: .; clone size: .; CDR3 DNA: TGTGCTAGTGGTTTACCAACTGGGGAGCTGTTTTTT; CDR3 protein: CASGLPTGELFF
V gene: TRBV5-4; J gene: TRBJ1-3; D gene: TRBD1; clone size: .; CDR3 DNA: TGTGCCAGCAGCCGACAGGGGGCCGGAGGAAACACCATATATTTT; CDR3 protein: CASSRQGAGGNTIYF
V gene: TRBV3-1/TRBV3-2; J gene: TRBJ1-1; D gene: .; clone size: .; CDR3 DNA: TGTGCCAGCAGCCCCTCCACAGTGAACACTGAAGCTTTCTTT; CDR3 protein: CASSPSTVNTEAFF
V gene: TRBV5-1; J gene: TRBJ1-1; D gene: .; clone size: .; CDR3 DNA: TGCGCCAGCAGTGGGGCGGTGGGGTCTGAAGCTTTCTTT; CDR3 protein: CASSGAVGSEAFF
V gene: TRBV19; J gene: TRBJ1-2; D gene: .; clone size: .; CDR3 DNA: TGTGCCAGCACTTCACCGGGCCTTAACTATGGCTACACCTTC; CDR3 protein: CASTSPGLNYGYTF
V gene: TRBV27; J gene: TRBJ1-5; D gene: .; clone size: .; CDR3 DNA: TGTGCCAGCAGCGATAGCAATCAGCCCCAGCATTTT; CDR3 protein: CASSDSNQPQHF
V gene: TRBV6-5; J gene: TRBJ2-7; D gene: .; clone size: once; CDR3 DNA: TGTGCCAGCAGTTACTCACCAGGGACCCACGAGCAGTACTTC; CDR3 protein: CASSYSPGTHEQYF
V gene: TRBV6-2/TRBV6-3; J gene: TRBJ2-7; D gene: .; clone size: .; CDR3 DNA: TGTGCCAGCAGTTACCAGGACAGTTATATCTACGAGCAGTACTTC; CDR3 protein: CASSYQDSYIYEQYF
V gene: TRBV7-3; J gene: TRBJ1-5; D gene: .; clone size: .; CDR3 DNA: TGTGCCAGCAGCTTAACGCGGGGTCAGCCCCAGCATTTT; CDR3 protein: CASSLTRGQPQHF
V gene: TRBV5-1; J gene: TRBJ1-2; D gene: .; clone size: .; CDR3 DNA: TGCGCCAGCAGCTTGGAGGTGGGGAGGGGTGGCTATGGCTACACCTTC; CDR3 protein: CASSLEVGRGGYGYTF
V gene: TRBV9; J gene: TRBJ2-4; D gene: .; clone size: .; CDR3 DNA: TGTGCCAGCAGCGAGGAGGGCGCCAAAAACATTCAGTACTTC; CDR3 protein: CASSEEGAKNIQYF
V gene: TRBV28; J gene: TRBJ2-5; D gene: TRBD1; clone size: .; CDR3 DNA: TGTGCCAGCAGTAAACCTTTCGACAGGGTGAGGGAGACCCAGTACTTC; CDR3 protein: CASSKPFDRVRETQYF
V gene: TRBV11-3; J gene: TRBJ2-1; D gene: .; clone size: once; CDR3 DNA: TGTGCCAGCAGCTTATCCCGAAGCTCCTACAATGAGCAGTTCTTC; CDR3 protein: CASSLSRSSYNEQFF